Following are 11 T cell receptor beta chains from one sample sequenced in a study of OX40 agonist ivuxolimab in advanced cancers. Library generation was performed with the immunoSEQ multiplex PCR assay. Entries here come from immuneACCESS through TCRdb and include only in-frame sequences with V and J called. Some clones fail to appear in such tables; in the studies checked, an unresolved V gene covers under half of the shortfall, and the cause of the remainder is unknown. The sample table lists tens of thousands of clones, 80% of them with a count of one. Around 5.1% of the sample rests with the top ten. Sequencing was performed on CD4+ or CD8+ T cells sorted from blood, taken in a trial of the OX40 agonist ivuxolimab. These receptors all stem from an adult with an advanced solid tumor such as melanoma, head and neck, liver or kidney cancer.

This clone has only one observation. Other DNA sequences in the same sample also yield this CDR3. This chain connects TRBV6-5 to TRBJ2-5, with a tentative D call TRBD2 (6 bases). V was shortened by 0 bases and J by 3 bases, with 8 bases between the two germline ends. Per germline, CDR1 MNHEY and CDR2 SVGAGI. The CDR3 is 14 residues long. Here the CDR3 reads CASSYSGGKETQYF. Here the CDR3 DNA reads TGTGCCAGCAGTTACTCCGGCGGGAAAGAGACCCAGTACTTC.

The V gene is TRBV27, the J gene TRBJ1-1; the D gene is possibly TRBD1 (5 bases). Looked up from germline, CDR1 is MNHEY and CDR2 is SMNVEV (reference sequence). V was shortened by 5 bases and J by 4 bases, with 14 bases between the two germline ends. This CDR3 has 14 residues. The chain's CDR3 is CASSGTAGVTEAFF. In DNA form, the CDR3 reads TGTGCCAGCAGTGGGACCGCCGGGGTCACTGAAGCTTTCTTT.

The rearrangement uses TRBV5-4 and TRBJ2-1; 14 bases map to TRBD2. Germline V CDR1 and CDR2: SGHNT, YYREEE (reference sequence). V gave up 4 bases and J gave up 2 bases; unmatched junction bases: 2. This CDR3 has 16 residues. Written as DNA, the CDR3 is TGTGCCAGCAGCCCGGGACTAGCGGGAGCCTACAATGAGCAGTTCTTC. It encodes CASSPGLAGAYNEQFF.

V is TRBV18 and J is TRBJ2-7, with 8 bases that match TRBD1. The germline V gene has CDR1 KGHSH and CDR2 LQKENI. There are 13 residues in the CDR3. V shed 6 bases, J shed 6 bases, and the junction held 7 bases outside the gene matches. This CDR3 reads CASSRGQGGEQYF. In nucleotides, the CDR3 is TGTGCCAGCTCCCGTGGACAGGGTGGCGAGCAGTACTTC. Full variable domain (rest looked up from reference TRBV18 and TRBJ2-7): NAGVMQNPRHLVRRRGQEARLRCSPMKGHSHVYWYRQLPEEGLKFMVYLQKENIIDESGMPKERFSAEFPKEGPSILRIQQVVRGDSAAYFCASSRGQGGEQYFGPGTRLTVT.

The gene calls are TRBV10-3 and TRBJ2-3; 9 bases match TRBD1. The CDR3 is 16 amino acids. The V and J ends lost 0 bases and 3 bases, in that order; junction bases with no gene match: 4. Germline CDR1 ENHRY, CDR2 SYGVKD. CDR3 DNA sequence: TGTGCCATCAGTGAGTCCTGGACAGGGGAAACAGATACGCAGTATTTT. This encodes CAISESWTGETDTQYF.

This chain connects TRBV5-4 to TRBJ1-1, with D perhaps TRBD1 (6 bases). Germline V lookup: CDR1 SGHNT, CDR2 YYREEE (reference sequence). The CDR3 totals 15 residues. With 1 base removed from V and 1 base from J, the gap between germline ends came to 11 bases. The CDR3 reads CASSLRGAKNTEAFF. The CDR3 bases are TGTGCCAGCAGCTTGCGGGGGGCAAAGAACACTGAAGCTTTCTTT.

This clone was recorded only once. This chain connects TRBV5-4 to TRBJ2-3, with no clear D. CDR3 length: 12 residues. The V end was cut by 3 bases, the J end by 2 bases, with 4 bases between. Germline lookup yields CDR1 SGHNT and CDR2 YYREEE (reference sequence). The CDR3 region is CASSSDTDTQYF. The CDR3, as DNA: TGTGCCAGCAGCTCGGACACAGATACGCAGTATTTT. Using reference TRBV5-4 and TRBJ2-3 for the parts outside the CDR3, the full variable domain is ETGVTQSPTHLIKTRGQQVTLRCSSQSGHNTVSWYQQALGQGPQFIFQYYREEENGRGNFPPRFSGLQFPNYSSELNVNALELDDSALYLCASSSDTDTQYFGPGTRLTVL.

This chain uses TRBV9 with TRBJ1-1; perhaps TRBD1 as D (5 bases). The V gene's germline CDR1 is SGDLS and CDR2 YYNGEE. This CDR3 is 19 amino acids long. V lost 3 bases and J lost 4, with 28 bases in between. Here the CDR3 reads CASSAQPPRGPYGGTEAFF. Here the CDR3 DNA reads TGTGCCAGCAGCGCTCAACCCCCTAGGGGCCCCTATGGGGGCACTGAAGCTTTCTTT.

The chain combines TRBV10-1 with TRBJ2-2; 9 nucleotides line up with TRBD1. With 6 bases clipped from V and 4 bases from J, the junction kept 6 bases outside the gene matches. The CDR3 consists of 15 residues. Per germline, CDR1 WNHNN and CDR2 SYGVQD (reference sequence). Here the CDR3 reads CASRTGGLLTGELFF. Written as DNA, the CDR3 is TGCGCCAGCAGGACAGGGGGGCTTCTCACCGGGGAGCTGTTTTTT.

V and J are TRBV5-4 and TRBJ2-7; D gene uncertain. V was clipped by 2 bases and J by 6 bases, with 15 bases between them. Per the germline V gene, CDR1 is SGHNT and CDR2 is YYREEE (reference sequence). CDR3 length equals 14 residues. CDR3 DNA sequence: TGTGCCAGCAGCTTCCACTCAGGAGTACGCGAGCAGTACTTC. Its translation is CASSFHSGVREQYF.

The chain combines TRBV4-1 with TRBJ1-5; TRBD1 matches 10 bases. V shed 3 bases, J shed 5 bases, and the junction held 10 bases outside the gene matches. The CDR3 runs 17 residues. The germline V gene encodes CDR1 MGHRA and CDR2 YSYEKL. The CDR3: CASSQRTRQGADQPQHF. In nucleotides, the CDR3 is TGCGCCAGCAGCCAGCGCACCCGACAGGGGGCGGATCAGCCCCAGCATTTT.